This T cell receptor beta chain was identified during a study of cytomegalovirus exposure and HLA in healthy donors. Study at large: The roughly 670 first-cohort repertoires and the approximately 110 validation repertoires shared the same platform, a later analysis reported.

Findings and limits, study-wide: There were some public TCRs occurring in many donors, but most TCR sequences were rare. It was confirmed in vitro that a few of the CMV-associated chains were specific for CMV antigens.

This table comes from immunoSEQ multiplex PCR, and its TCRdb copy is limited to in-frame clones, with some not included. This sample has roughly 180,000 clones, with roughly 86% found just once. Of note for this clone: Its cognate antigen is unknown.

Germline CDR1 and CDR2: SGHTA and FQGNSA. Trimming pared 5 bases from V and 7 bases from J, leaving 18 bases between. This CDR3 contains 15 residues. What was sequenced was PBMCs. V is TRBV7-2 and J is TRBJ1-5; no reliable D call. The sequence came from a man in his thirties or forties in good health and CMV-seropositive. The DNA of the CDR3 is TGTGCCAGCAGCATGGGATCCCAACCGAACCAGCCCCAGCATTTT. Protein: CASSMGSQPNQPQHF.